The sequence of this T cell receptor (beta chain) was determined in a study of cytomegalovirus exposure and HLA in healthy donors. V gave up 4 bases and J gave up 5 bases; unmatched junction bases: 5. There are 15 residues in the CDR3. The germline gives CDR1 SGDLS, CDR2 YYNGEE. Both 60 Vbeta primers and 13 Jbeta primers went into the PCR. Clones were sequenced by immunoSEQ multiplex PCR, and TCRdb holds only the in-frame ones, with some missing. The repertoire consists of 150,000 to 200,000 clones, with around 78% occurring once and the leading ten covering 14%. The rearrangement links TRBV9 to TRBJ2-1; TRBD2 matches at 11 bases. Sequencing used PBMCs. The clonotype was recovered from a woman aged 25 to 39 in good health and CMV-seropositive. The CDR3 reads CASSPRLAGHNEQFF. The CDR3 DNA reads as TGTGCCAGCAGCCCAAGACTAGCGGGGCACAATGAGCAGTTCTTC.